This T cell receptor beta chain was sequenced in a study of a mutant IDH1 vaccine in newly diagnosed glioma. This clone showed up just once. The target antigen is unknown. Described time point: baseline, week 1 (first vaccination visit). Treatment meaning: pre-vaccination baseline after standard-of-care therapy. The germline V and J ends were trimmed by 3 bases and 9 bases, with 19 bases remaining between them. Germline V gene data show CDR1 as SGHTS and CDR2 as YDEGEE. The CDR3 is 15 amino acids. Assay: immunoSEQ multiplex PCR; the TCRdb copy retains only in-frame clones and omits some. The profile shows tens of thousands of clones, approximately 80% of them singletons. Study-wide points: Pseudoprogression showed no apparent link to changes in top peripheral T cell clonotypes. Patients showed vaccine-induced immune responses at a rate of 80% to 95%.

The clonotype comes from a man younger than 40 with glioma. The chain has TRBV5-8 and TRBJ2-1; weak D call: TRBD1 (5 bases). The sequencing here drew on PBMCs, taken from a glioma patient treated with radiotherapy, temozolomide or both. The DNA for the CDR3 is TGTGCCAGCAGCTCCGGACGTACTGGGGCCAGTGAGCAGTTCTTC. Its translation is CASSSGRTGASEQFF.